Following are 9 T cell receptor beta chains from one sample sequenced in a study of esophageal squamous cell carcinoma under preoperative chemotherapy. Time point meaning: after preoperative PTX-NDP chemotherapy. Via MiXCR, TCRdb re-called the PCR reads, giving one row per CDR3 protein. The table includes 1,300 or so distinct CDR3 sequences, over 25% detected once. Collection of the sample occurred from a patient given preoperative chemotherapy. The origin of the receptors is a human donor with esophageal squamous cell carcinoma. The donor label of this sample is uncertain.

DNA for the CDR3: TGTGCCAGCATCTCAGGAAGAGGTTCCAATCAGCCCCAGCATTTT. Amino acids: CASISGRGSNQPQHF. The J gene is TRBJ1-5, the V gene TRBV6-1, with D uncertain. CDR3 size: 15 residues. CDR1 MNHNS and CDR2 SASEGT come from the germline V gene. The germline V and J ends were trimmed by 7 bases and 3 bases, with 16 bases remaining between them.

This clonotype is large by share. This sequence joins TRBV6-1 and TRBJ2-2; D might be TRBD2 (6 bases). The germline V gene has CDR1 MNHNS and CDR2 SASEGT. This CDR3 has 16 residues. Trimming cost V 4 bases and J 9 bases, with 21 bases left between them. The CDR3 protein is CASSAPQGGIYRELFF. CDR3 DNA sequence: TGTGCCAGCAGTGCCCCCCAGGGCGGGATTTACCGGGAGCTGTTTTTT.

This clonotype is medium-sized by share. The rearrangement joins TRBV7-2 to TRBJ1-1, with D possibly TRBD1 on 6 matching bases. The CDR3 runs to 13 residues. V lost 4 bases and J lost 6, with 12 bases in between. Germline V CDR1 and CDR2: SGHTA, FQGNSA. In DNA, the CDR3 is TGTGCCAGCAGCTCCACAGGGCAGGCTGAAGCTTTCTTT. It codes for CASSSTGQAEAFF.

DNA of the CDR3: TGTGCCAGCAGCTTGGTAACAGGACCCTACGAGCAGTACTTC. Translation gives CASSLVTGPYEQYF. The chain employs TRBV7-2 and TRBJ2-7; D is perhaps TRBD1 (5 bases). The CDR3 spans 14 residues. With 3 bases removed from V and 2 bases from J, the gap between germline ends came to 11 bases. CDR1 is SGHTA, CDR2 FQGNSA, per germline.

This clonotype is medium-sized by share. This chain links TRBV10-3 with TRBJ1-1; D is unclear. V lost 0 bases and J lost 2, with 10 bases in between. The CDR3 is 15 amino acids. The germline gives CDR1 ENHRY, CDR2 SYGVKD. The CDR3 sequence is CAISESGTANTEAFF. CDR3 DNA: TGTGCCATCAGTGAGTCCGGAACAGCCAACACTGAAGCTTTCTTT.

By proportion, this clonotype is medium-sized. The chain links TRBV12-3 or TRBV12-4 to TRBJ2-1, with 8 bases that match TRBD2. Losses at the gene ends were 2 bases for V and 7 bases for J; bases not matched to a gene: 4. The CDR3 consists of 14 residues. CDR3 region: CASSLRGGGNEQFF. CDR3 sequence (DNA): TGTGCCAGCAGTTTACGGGGCGGGGGGAATGAGCAGTTCTTC.

This clonotype showed up just a few times. A much larger clonotype is one base distant, so this may be a read error. This rearrangement joins TRBV6-1 to TRBJ2-1; tentatively, D is TRBD1 or TRBD2 (5 bases each). V lost 5 bases and J 13 bases, leaving 18 bases between the germline ends. The CDR3 consists of 13 residues. CDR1 and CDR2 (germline): MNHNS, SASEGT. The CDR3 coding sequence is TGTGCCAGCAGTCCTGAGGGGTTTGGTGTTCAGTTCTTC. Translated, it gives CASSPEGFGVQFF.

This clonotype is deemed medium-sized (0.01 to 0.1%). This chain uses TRBV27 with TRBJ2-1, with D perhaps TRBD1 (5 bases). Germline CDR1 is MNHEY and CDR2 is SMNVEV (reference sequence). The CDR3 consists of 14 residues. The V end lost 5 bases, the J end lost 7 bases, and 15 bases lay between the germline ends. Written as DNA, the CDR3 is TGTGCCAGCAGTCGTGTGGGGCCTAGGAATGAGCAGTTCTTC. Encoded protein: CASSRVGPRNEQFF.

Judged by abundance, this clonotype is large. V and J are TRBV12-5 and TRBJ2-5; D not certain. Trimming shortened V by 3 bases and J by 1 base, and 15 bases separated the two germline ends. The V gene's germline CDR1 is LGHNT and CDR2 FRNRAP. The CDR3 extends over 16 amino acids. The chain's CDR3 is CASGLGRSTIQETQYF. In DNA form, the CDR3 reads TGTGCTAGTGGTTTAGGTCGGTCGACCATCCAAGAGACCCAGTACTTC.